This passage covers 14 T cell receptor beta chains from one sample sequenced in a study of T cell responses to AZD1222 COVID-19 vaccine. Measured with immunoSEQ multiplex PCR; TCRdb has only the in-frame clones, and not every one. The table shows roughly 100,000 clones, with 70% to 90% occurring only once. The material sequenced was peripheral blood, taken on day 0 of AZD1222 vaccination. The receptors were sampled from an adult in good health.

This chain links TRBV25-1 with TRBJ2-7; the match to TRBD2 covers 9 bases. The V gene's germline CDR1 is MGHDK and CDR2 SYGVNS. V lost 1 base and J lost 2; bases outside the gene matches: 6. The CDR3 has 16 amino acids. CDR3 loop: CASSEFKLAGAYEQYF. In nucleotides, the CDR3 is TGTGCCAGCAGTGAATTTAAATTAGCGGGGGCCTACGAGCAGTACTTC.

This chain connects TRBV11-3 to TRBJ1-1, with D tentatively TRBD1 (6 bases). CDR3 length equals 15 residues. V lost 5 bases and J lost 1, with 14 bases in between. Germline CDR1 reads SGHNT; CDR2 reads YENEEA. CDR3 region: CASSARGQRNTEAFF. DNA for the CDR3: TGTGCCAGCAGCGCACGAGGACAGAGGAACACTGAAGCTTTCTTT. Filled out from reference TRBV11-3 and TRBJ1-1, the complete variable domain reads EAGVVQSPRYKIIEKKQPVAFWCNPISGHNTLYWYLQNLGQGPELLIRYENEEAVDDSQLPKDRFSAERLKGVDSTLKIQPAELGDSAVYLCASSARGQRNTEAFFGQGTRLTVV.

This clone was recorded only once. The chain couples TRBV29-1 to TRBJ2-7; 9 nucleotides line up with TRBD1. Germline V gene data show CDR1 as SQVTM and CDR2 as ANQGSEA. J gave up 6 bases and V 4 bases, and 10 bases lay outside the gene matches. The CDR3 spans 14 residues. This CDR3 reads CSVASSGQGIEQYF. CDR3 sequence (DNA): TGCAGCGTTGCCTCGTCCGGACAGGGGATCGAGCAGTACTTC.

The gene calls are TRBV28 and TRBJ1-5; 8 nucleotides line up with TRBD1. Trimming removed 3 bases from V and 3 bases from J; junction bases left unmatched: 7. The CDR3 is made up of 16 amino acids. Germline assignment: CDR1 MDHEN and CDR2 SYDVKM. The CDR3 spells CASSLEGTGTNQPQHF. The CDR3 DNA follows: TGTGCCAGCAGTTTGGAGGGGACAGGTACCAATCAGCCCCAGCATTTT.

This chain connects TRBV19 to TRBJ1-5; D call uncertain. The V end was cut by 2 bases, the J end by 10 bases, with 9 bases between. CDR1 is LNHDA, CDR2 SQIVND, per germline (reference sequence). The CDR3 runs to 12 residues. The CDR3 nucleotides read TGTGCCAGTAGTATACAGGCGCTCCCCCAGCATTTT. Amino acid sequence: CASSIQALPQHF.

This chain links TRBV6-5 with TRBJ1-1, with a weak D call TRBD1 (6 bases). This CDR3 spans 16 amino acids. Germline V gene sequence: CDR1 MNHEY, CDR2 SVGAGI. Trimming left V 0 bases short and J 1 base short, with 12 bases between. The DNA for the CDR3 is TGTGCCAGCAGTTACTCCCCAGGGGCGGGGAACACTGAAGCTTTCTTT. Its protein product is CASSYSPGAGNTEAFF.

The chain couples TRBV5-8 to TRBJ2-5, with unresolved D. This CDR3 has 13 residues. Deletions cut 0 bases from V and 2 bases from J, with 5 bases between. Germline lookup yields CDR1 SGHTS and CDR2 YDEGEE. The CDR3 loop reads CASSLVEQETQYF. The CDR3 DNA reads TGTGCCAGCAGCTTGGTTGAGCAAGAGACCCAGTACTTC.

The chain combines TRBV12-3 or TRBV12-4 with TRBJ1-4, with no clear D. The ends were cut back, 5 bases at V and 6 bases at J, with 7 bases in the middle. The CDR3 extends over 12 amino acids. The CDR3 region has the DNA TGTGCCAGCAGTGGAGAAGATGAAAAACTGTTTTTT. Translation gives CASSGEDEKLFF.

CDR3 DNA: TGTGCCAGCAGCGGCCGGGCCGGGGAGACCCAGTACTTC. Protein sequence: CASSGRAGETQYF. The V gene is TRBV5-6, the J gene TRBJ2-5, with unresolved D. This CDR3 comprises 13 residues. CDR1 and CDR2 (germline): SGHDT, YYEEEE. V was pared by 4 bases and J by 5 bases, with 12 bases between.

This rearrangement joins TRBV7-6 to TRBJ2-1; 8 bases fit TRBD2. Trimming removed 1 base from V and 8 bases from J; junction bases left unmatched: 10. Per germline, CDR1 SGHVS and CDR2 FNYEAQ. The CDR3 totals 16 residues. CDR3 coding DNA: TGTGCCAGCAGCTTAGTTGCCGGGGGGGCCGTAGATGAGCAGTTCTTC. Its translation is CASSLVAGGAVDEQFF.

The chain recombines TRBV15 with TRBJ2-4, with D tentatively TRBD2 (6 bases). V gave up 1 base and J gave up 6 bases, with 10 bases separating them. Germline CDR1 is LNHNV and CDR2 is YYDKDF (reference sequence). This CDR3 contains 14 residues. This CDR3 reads CATSRVAGGNIQYF. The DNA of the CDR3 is TGTGCCACCAGCAGAGTGGCCGGGGGAAACATTCAGTACTTC.

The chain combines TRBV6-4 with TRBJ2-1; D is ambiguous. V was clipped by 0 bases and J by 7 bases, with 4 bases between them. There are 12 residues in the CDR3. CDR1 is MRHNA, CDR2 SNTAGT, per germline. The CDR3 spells CASSDSENEQFF. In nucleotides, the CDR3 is TGTGCCAGCAGTGACTCGGAAAATGAGCAGTTCTTC.

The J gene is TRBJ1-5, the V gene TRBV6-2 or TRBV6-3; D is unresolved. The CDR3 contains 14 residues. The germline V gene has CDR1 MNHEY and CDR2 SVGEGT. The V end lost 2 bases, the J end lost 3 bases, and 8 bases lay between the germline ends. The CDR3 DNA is TGTGCCAGCAGTTACGTGTCAGACAATCAGCCCCAGCATTTT. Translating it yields CASSYVSDNQPQHF.

CDR3 coding DNA: TGTGCCAGCCGGACACGTCGTGGGACTAGCGGGAAAAACGCTGAGCAGTTCTTC. It is translated as CASRTRRGTSGKNAEQFF. The V gene is TRBV19, the J gene TRBJ2-1, with 13 bases that match TRBD2. V lost 9 bases to trimming and J lost 9 bases; unmatched junction nucleotides: 20. The germline gives CDR1 LNHDA, CDR2 SQIVND (reference sequence). CDR3 length: 18 residues.